Below are 18 T cell receptor beta chains sequenced from a single sample in a study of OX40 agonist ivuxolimab in advanced cancers. Sequenced by immunoSEQ multiplex PCR; TCRdb stores in-frame clones only, minus some. The table lists approximately 82,000 clones, more than 70% of them singletons. Sequenced material: CD4+ or CD8+ T cells sorted from blood, taken in a trial of the OX40 agonist ivuxolimab. These receptors came from an adult with an advanced solid tumor such as melanoma, head and neck, liver or kidney cancer.

V gene TRBV6-6 combines with J gene TRBJ1-1; D is unclear. Per the germline V gene, CDR1 is MNHNY and CDR2 is SVGAGI (reference sequence). The CDR3 runs 13 residues. The germline V and J ends were trimmed by 2 bases and 5 bases, with 9 bases remaining between them. CDR3 loop: CASSYHRGTEAFF. The CDR3 DNA sequence: TGTGCCAGCAGTTACCACAGAGGGACTGAAGCTTTCTTT.

The chain has TRBV27 and TRBJ2-7; 7 bases are a match to TRBD2. This CDR3 has 14 amino acids. Germline values: CDR1 MNHEY, CDR2 SMNVEV (reference sequence). V dropped 5 bases and J dropped 4; count of bases not matched to a gene: 8. The CDR3 protein is CASSPSGGSYEQYF. In nucleotides, the CDR3 is TGTGCCAGCAGTCCTTCGGGAGGATCGTACGAGCAGTACTTC.

This chain links TRBV7-9 with TRBJ2-7; D gene ambiguous. The CDR3 runs to 14 residues. With 1 base removed from V and 3 bases from J, the gap between germline ends came to 10 bases. Germline values: CDR1 SEHNR, CDR2 FQNEAQ (reference sequence). The CDR3 reads CASSLVGKNYEQYF. Written as DNA, the CDR3 is TGTGCCAGCAGCTTAGTGGGGAAAAACTACGAGCAGTACTTC.

The J gene is TRBJ2-3, the V gene TRBV5-6; the D is unclear. This CDR3 spans 16 amino acids. Germline V gives CDR1 SGHDT, CDR2 YYEEEE. V was cut by 0 bases and J by 2 bases, with 13 bases left in between. Written as DNA, the CDR3 is TGTGCCAGCAGCTTGGCGGATGGATTCCTCACAGATACGCAGTATTTT. Protein sequence: CASSLADGFLTDTQYF.

As DNA, the CDR3 is TGTGCCAGCAGTGGATTCTTCAGGGCCCTCAATCAGCCCCAGCATTTT. It translates to CASSGFFRALNQPQHF. V gene TRBV28 combines with J gene TRBJ1-5, with D possibly TRBD1 on 5 matching bases. The CDR3 is made up of 16 amino acids. Germline loops: CDR1 MDHEN, CDR2 SYDVKM. Trimming cost V 5 bases and J 3 bases, with 17 bases left between them.

This chain connects TRBV27 to TRBJ2-1, with D perhaps TRBD1 (5 bases). V was pared by 2 bases and J by 3 bases, with 11 bases between. Germline assignment: CDR1 MNHEY and CDR2 SMNVEV (reference sequence). This CDR3 is 15 amino acids long. The CDR3 nucleotides are TGTGCCAGCAGTTTAAGGGCAGGGTTCTACAATGAGCAGTTCTTC. It yields the protein CASSLRAGFYNEQFF.

The V gene is TRBV5-1, the J gene TRBJ2-3; 9 nucleotides match TRBD2. The CDR3 runs 15 residues. The V and J ends lost 2 bases and 3 bases, in that order; junction bases with no gene match: 4. Germline V gene lookup returns CDR1 SGHRS and CDR2 YFSETQ. The CDR3 protein is CASSFSGSKTDTQYF. Here the CDR3 DNA reads TGCGCCAGCAGCTTTAGCGGGAGTAAGACAGATACGCAGTATTTT.

The chain employs TRBV18 and TRBJ1-2; D ambiguous. Germline-derived CDR1 and CDR2 are KGHSH and LQKENI. The germline V and J ends were trimmed by 5 bases and 6 bases, with 13 bases remaining between them. The CDR3 consists of 13 residues. This CDR3 is CASSGPLGDGYTF. The CDR3 DNA sequence: TGTGCCAGCTCAGGGCCACTAGGAGATGGCTACACCTTC.

The chain couples TRBV12-1 to TRBJ1-5. TRBV12-1 constitutes a pseudogene. The CDR3 spans 13 residues. The CDR3 sequence: CASSFNRDQPQHF. CDR3 bases: TGTGCCAGCAGCTTTAATAGGGATCAGCCCCAGCATTTT.

V is TRBV6-5 and J is TRBJ1-1, with TRBD1 as a possible D gene (5 bases). V dropped 2 bases and J dropped 3 bases, with 7 bases sitting between them. CDR1 is MNHEY and CDR2 is SVGAGI in the germline V gene. This CDR3 is 13 amino acids long. The CDR3 sequence: CASSYPRDTEAFF. The CDR3 DNA is TGTGCCAGCAGTTACCCCAGGGACACTGAAGCTTTCTTT.

This chain joins TRBV11-2 and TRBJ2-5; TRBD1 is a possible D gene (5 bases). Germline V gives CDR1 SGHAT, CDR2 FQNNGV. Trimming removed 5 bases at V and 4 bases at J, with 14 bases between. This CDR3 has 14 residues. For the CDR3, the DNA is TGTGCCAGCAGCCCCCGGCCCCAGGGAGAGACCCAGTACTTC. Protein sequence: CASSPRPQGETQYF. Full variable domain (missing parts from reference TRBV11-2 and TRBJ2-5): EAGVAQSPRYKIIEKRQSVAFWCNPISGHATLYWYQQILGQGPKLLIQFQNNGVVDDSQLPKDRFSAERLKGVDSTLKIQPAKLEDSAVYLCASSPRPQGETQYFGPGTRLLVL.

The V gene is TRBV5-1, the J gene TRBJ2-5; 13 bases align to TRBD2. The end of the DNA fits TRBJ2-7 better, so the J call may be wrong. CDR3 size: 15 residues. Germline-derived CDR1 and CDR2 are SGHRS and YFSETQ. CDR3 loop: CASSLTSGRAYEQYF. Here the CDR3 DNA reads TGCGCCAGCAGCTTGACTAGCGGGAGGGCCTACGAGCAGTACTTC.

V usage is TRBV7-9 and J usage is TRBJ2-7; unclear D gene. The germline V gene encodes CDR1 SEHNR and CDR2 FQNEAQ (reference sequence). V was pared by 3 bases and J by 3 bases, with 9 bases between. The CDR3 consists of 13 residues. CDR3 region: CASSLDGYYEQYF. The CDR3 DNA follows: TGTGCCAGCAGCTTGGATGGTTACTACGAGCAGTACTTC.

The chain employs TRBV5-4 and TRBJ2-3; the match to TRBD2 covers 12 bases. Germline CDR1 is SGHNT and CDR2 is YYREEE (reference sequence). The CDR3 loop spans 15 amino acids. Germline trimming cut 4 bases from V and 6 bases from J; bases unmatched to any gene: 6. CDR3 in amino acids: CASSVQTSGGDTQYF. CDR3 DNA sequence: TGTGCCAGCAGCGTACAGACTAGCGGGGGCGATACGCAGTATTTT.

The genes are TRBV29-1 and TRBJ2-7; TRBD2 aligns across 12 bases. The CDR3 spans 15 residues. V shed 5 bases, J shed 0 bases, and the junction held 5 bases outside the gene matches. CDR1 and CDR2 from the germline V gene are SQVTM and ANQGSEA. Written as DNA, the CDR3 is TGCAGCGTTTCCTGGACTAGCGGGGTCTCCTACGAGCAGTACTTC. This sequence encodes CSVSWTSGVSYEQYF.

Of note for this clone: At one end, the junction sequence differs from germline, possibly due to a read error. The chain recombines TRBV14 with TRBJ2-7; perhaps TRBD2 as D (6 bases). Germline V lookup: CDR1 SGHDN, CDR2 FVKESK. CDR3 size: 17 residues. The CDR3 DNA reads as TGTGCCAGCAGCAAAGACAGTCGGCGGGACCGCCAGTGGGAGCAGTACTTC. Protein product: CASSKDSRRDRQWEQYF.

The sample holds one count of this clone. The V call is TRBV5-6, the J call TRBJ2-7, with unresolved D. Germline CDR1 reads SGHDT; CDR2 reads YYEEEE. This CDR3 contains 12 residues. V dropped 5 bases and J dropped 9 bases, with 15 bases sitting between them. CDR3 in amino acids: CASSTRYLGQYF. The CDR3 coding sequence is TGTGCCAGCAGTACCCGGTACCTGGGGCAGTACTTC. The variable domain in full, with the rest retrieved from reference TRBV5-6 and TRBJ2-7, is DAGVTQSPTHLIKTRGQQVTLRCSPKSGHDTVSWYQQALGQGPQFIFQYYEEEERQRGNFPDRFSGHQFPNYSSELNVNALLLGDSALYLCASSTRYLGQYFGPGTRLTVT.

The gene calls are TRBV11-2 and TRBJ2-1; D remains ambiguous. This CDR3 is 16 amino acids long. CDR1 and CDR2 from the germline V gene are SGHAT and FQNNGV. V lost 1 base and J lost 4, with 14 bases in between. CDR3 sequence: CASSLGAASLYNEQFF. CDR3 sequence (DNA): TGTGCCAGCAGCTTAGGGGCAGCAAGTCTTTACAATGAGCAGTTCTTC.